These 5 T cell receptor beta chains were all obtained from the same sample, sequenced in a study of T cells after yellow fever vaccination. Via MiXCR, TCRdb re-called the 5' RACE reads, giving one row per CDR3 protein. The sample includes hundreds of thousands of distinct CDR3 sequences, 21% of them seen just once. The material sequenced was PBMCs, taken less than 25 days after the first yellow fever vaccination. Receptors were obtained from a man younger than 35 who received the YFV17D yellow fever vaccine.

The chain combines TRBV5-1 with TRBJ2-1, with TRBD2 matching over 15 bases. The CDR3 extends over 17 amino acids. V dropped 3 bases and J dropped 4; count of bases not matched to a gene: 5. The V gene's germline CDR1 is SGHRS and CDR2 YFSETQ. CDR3 nucleotide sequence: TGCGCCAGCAGCTACGGACTAGCGGGGGGGTTATACAATGAGCAGTTCTTC. It codes for CASSYGLAGGLYNEQFF.

This clonotype was counted many times. This chain links TRBV5-1 with TRBJ2-3; no clear D gene. This CDR3 comprises 14 residues. In germline, CDR1 is SGHRS, CDR2 YFSETQ. V was pared by 5 bases and J by 4 bases, with 14 bases between. The CDR3 reads CASRSRSPPDTQYF. CDR3 nucleotides: TGCGCCAGCAGGAGTCGTAGCCCCCCAGATACGCAGTATTTT.

This clonotype turned up a few times. This chain's CDR3 is CASMPGQGTLNTEAFF. The CDR3 DNA reads TGCGCCAGCATGCCCGGGCAGGGAACACTCAACACTGAAGCTTTCTTT. The chain links TRBV5-1 to TRBJ1-1, with a weak D call TRBD1 (5 bases). The V and J ends lost 6 bases and 2 bases respectively, with 20 bases between them. Per the germline V gene, CDR1 is SGHRS and CDR2 is YFSETQ. The length of the CDR3 is 16 residues. The complete variable domain, with remaining parts taken from reference TRBV5-1 and TRBJ1-1, reads KAGVTQTPRYLIKTRGQQVTLSCSPISGHRSVSWYQQTPGQGLQFLFEYFSETQRNKGNFPGRFSGRQFSNSRSEMNVSTLELGDSALYLCASMPGQGTLNTEAFFGQGTRLTVV.

This clonotype has just a few counts. CDR3 protein: CASRQTSGGQQTQYF. CDR3 bases: TGTGCCAGCAGACAAACTAGCGGGGGGCAACAGACCCAGTACTTC. J is TRBJ2-5 and V is TRBV7-9; 12 bases align to TRBD2. V dropped 6 bases and J dropped 6; count of bases not matched to a gene: 8. CDR1 SEHNR and CDR2 FQNEAQ come from the germline V gene (reference sequence). This CDR3 comprises 15 residues. Complete variable domain (other parts from reference TRBV7-9 and TRBJ2-5): DTGVSQNPRHKITKRGQNVTFRCDPISEHNRLYWYRQTLGQGPEFLTYFQNEAQLEKSRLLSDRFSAERPKGSFSTLEIQRTEQGDSAMYLCASRQTSGGQQTQYFGPGTRLLVL.

The rearrangement links TRBV7-3 to TRBJ2-7, with 7 bases lining up with TRBD2. There are 17 residues in the CDR3. V shed 5 bases and J 3 bases; nucleotides not matched to a gene: 16. The germline V gene has CDR1 SGHTA and CDR2 FQGTGA. The CDR3 DNA follows: TGTGCCAGCAGCCCTCCCTATTCGATCCAGCGGGACTACGAGCAGTACGTC. Translating gives CASSPPYSIQRDYEQYV.